This TCR beta chain was profiled in a study of blood T cell repertoires in COVID-19. Study background: The United States, Italy and Spain were the sources of the acute and convalescent COVID-19 samples. T cells, B-cell-depleted T cells, or PBMCs supplied cDNA or gDNA.

Assay used: immunoSEQ multiplex PCR; TCRdb lists only in-frame clones, some missing. The repertoire has fewer than 350,000 clones, 89% of them found once; the top ten carry approximately 5.2%. Cohorts were based on clinical histories the participants reported. The germline gives CDR1 DFQATT, CDR2 SNEGSKA (reference sequence). The CDR3 consists of 14 residues. The ends lost 3 bases at V and 2 bases at J; junction bases unmatched: 5. This TCR derives from a man between 60 and 75 years old who had recovered from COVID-19. The source material was PBMCs or T cells enriched from blood (not recorded which). This rearrangement joins TRBV20-1 to TRBJ2-3; 7 positions agree with TRBD2. DNA for the CDR3: TGCAGTGCTAGTGCCAGCGGGATCACAGATACGCAGTATTTT. Translation: CSASASGITDTQYF.